This entry lists 11 T cell receptor beta chains sequenced from one sample in a study of OX40 agonist ivuxolimab in advanced cancers. The protocol was immunoSEQ multiplex PCR, while the TCRdb copy is restricted to in-frame clones and leaves out a portion. The data show 70,000 or so clones, 80% seen once. The sample consisted of CD4+ or CD8+ T cells sorted from blood, taken in a trial of the OX40 agonist ivuxolimab. These receptors were collected from an adult with an advanced solid tumor such as melanoma, head and neck, liver or kidney cancer.

The gene calls are TRBV2 and TRBJ2-4; D gene unclear. In germline, CDR1 is SNHLY, CDR2 FYNNEI. The CDR3 is made up of 18 amino acids. V was cut by 6 bases and J by 0 bases, with 21 bases left in between. The CDR3 DNA reads as TGTGCCAGCAGGACCACCGCCTCCCTTGGGCTAGCCAAAAACATTCAGTACTTC. Amino acids: CASRTTASLGLAKNIQYF.

The chain uses TRBV10-1 and TRBJ2-5; D is unresolved. V dropped 6 bases and J dropped 3 bases, with 8 bases sitting between them. The CDR3 sequence is 12 residues long. Germline values: CDR1 WNHNN, CDR2 SYGVQD (reference sequence). In DNA, the CDR3 is TGCGCCAGCAGGGCCCCTAAAGAGACCCAGTACTTC. Its protein is CASRAPKETQYF.

This clone was observed a handful of times. The chain employs TRBV2 and TRBJ2-7; D tentatively reads TRBD1 or TRBD2 (6 bases each). This CDR3 is 15 amino acids long. V shed 6 bases and J shed 0 bases, with 15 bases lying between them. Germline assignment: CDR1 SNHLY and CDR2 FYNNEI. CDR3 DNA: TGTGCCAGCAGGGGGGCTAGCGCGAGCTCCTACGAGCAGTACTTC. Its protein is CASRGASASSYEQYF.

The chain carries TRBV19 and TRBJ2-7; D uncertain. CDR1 LNHDA and CDR2 SQIVND come from the germline V gene (reference sequence). The CDR3 sequence is 15 residues long. Deletions cut 1 base from V and 4 bases from J, with 14 bases between. The CDR3 DNA is TGTGCCAGTAGTATAGGGGTAGGGTTACTTTACGAGCAGTACTTC. Translation gives CASSIGVGLLYEQYF. The entire variable domain, with the rest obtained from reference TRBV19 and TRBJ2-7, is as follows: DGGITQSPKYLFRKEGQNVTLSCEQNLNHDAMYWYRQDPGQGLRLIYYSQIVNDFQKGDIAEGYSVSREKKESFPLTVTSAQKNPTAFYLCASSIGVGLLYEQYFGPGTRLTVT.

V gene TRBV5-6 combines with J gene TRBJ1-3, with D perhaps matching TRBD1 (6 bases). CDR1 and CDR2 from the germline V gene are SGHDT and YYEEEE. This CDR3 is built from 16 residues. The ends were cut back, 5 bases at V and 2 bases at J, with 17 bases in the middle. The CDR3 region is CASSYLQGSTGNTIYF. In DNA, the CDR3 is TGTGCCAGCAGTTACCTTCAGGGGAGCACTGGAAACACCATATATTTT.

This clone appeared once. J is TRBJ2-5 and V is TRBV2, with 7 bases matching TRBD2. The CDR3 has 14 residues. V was clipped by 4 bases and J by 0 bases; unmatched bases: 2. Germline values: CDR1 SNHLY, CDR2 FYNNEI. As DNA, the CDR3 is TGTGCCAGCAGTGGGGGACTATACCAAGAGACCCAGTACTTC. Its translation is CASSGGLYQETQYF.

V gene TRBV6-1 combines with J gene TRBJ1-1, with unresolved D. V lost 2 bases and J lost 10, with 14 bases in between. Germline loops: CDR1 MNHNS, CDR2 SASEGT. The CDR3 spans 13 residues. The CDR3 protein is CASSERNIMGAFF. The CDR3 DNA sequence: TGTGCCAGCAGTGAAAGGAACATTATGGGAGCTTTCTTT.

This clone was found once. The V gene is TRBV4-1, the J gene TRBJ1-5, with D unresolved. The CDR3 is 13 amino acids. V lost 1 base and J 6 bases, leaving 7 bases between the germline ends. The germline CDR1 and CDR2 sequences are MGHRA and YSYEKL. In DNA form, the CDR3 reads TGCGCCAGCAGCCAAGCCGGGCCTCAGCCCCAGCATTTT. Translating it yields CASSQAGPQPQHF.

This chain joins TRBV6-5 and TRBJ1-2, with D possibly being TRBD1 (5 bases). The CDR3 totals 16 residues. The V and J ends lost 2 bases and 6 bases respectively, with 19 bases between them. Germline lookup yields CDR1 MNHEY and CDR2 SVGAGI. CDR3 region: CASSYGASGGIHGYTF. The DNA of the CDR3 is TGTGCCAGCAGTTACGGAGCGTCGGGGGGAATACATGGCTACACCTTC.

The chain couples TRBV6-6 to TRBJ2-7; 8 bases line up with TRBD1. This CDR3 has 16 amino acids. Germline values: CDR1 MNHNY, CDR2 SVGAGI (reference sequence). Germline trimming cut 5 bases from V and 3 bases from J; bases unmatched to any gene: 12. The chain's CDR3 is CASSRGTGQEGYEQYF. CDR3 nucleotide sequence: TGTGCCAGCAGTCGAGGGACGGGACAGGAAGGCTACGAGCAGTACTTC.

The genes are TRBV19 and TRBJ2-1; D not resolved. From germline, CDR1 is LNHDA and CDR2 SQIVND (reference sequence). This CDR3 region has 13 residues. V was pared by 3 bases and J by 10 bases, with 13 bases between. The CDR3 nucleotides are TGTGCCAGTAGTATGGGGTCCCTTTCGGAGCAGTTCTTC. This codes for CASSMGSLSEQFF.